Below are 25 T cell receptor beta chains sequenced from a single sample in a study of shared clonotypes between healthy human individuals. Sequenced by immunoSEQ multiplex PCR; TCRdb stores in-frame clones only, minus some. Seen here are 400,000 to 600,000 clones, roughly three quarters observed once, and the top ten hold about 13%. The sample comprised PBMCs. The receptors were gathered from a woman aged 40 to 50 in good health. Some clones in this sample may be carry-over from other donors' samples.

The CDR3 sequence is CASSYRLAGGFQETQYF. DNA of the CDR3: TGTGCCAGCAGCTACCGACTAGCGGGAGGTTTTCAAGAGACCCAGTACTTC. This chain uses TRBV11-2 with TRBJ2-5; 13 nucleotides match TRBD2. The CDR3 is 17 residues long. J gave up 2 bases and V 4 bases, and 7 bases lay outside the gene matches. The germline CDR1 and CDR2 sequences are SGHAT and FQNNGV.

Only one count was recorded for this clone. The J gene is TRBJ1-4, the V gene TRBV28, with TRBD1 matching over 7 bases. This CDR3 comprises 16 residues. The germline gives CDR1 MDHEN, CDR2 SYDVKM. The ends lost 6 bases at V and 4 bases at J; junction bases unmatched: 11. The CDR3 nucleotides are TGTGCCAGCAGCCCCCACAACAGGGGTAGTAATGAAAAACTGTTTTTT. Translation: CASSPHNRGSNEKLFF.

The J gene is TRBJ2-7, the V gene TRBV28; 7 nucleotides agree with TRBD2. CDR1 MDHEN and CDR2 SYDVKM come from the germline V gene. After removal of 5 bases from V and 2 bases from J, the junction contained 6 bases not matched to a gene. The CDR3 is 14 amino acids. CDR3 in amino acids: CASSLTGGTYEQYF. The CDR3, as DNA: TGTGCCAGCAGTCTCACCGGGGGGACCTACGAGCAGTACTTC.

The J gene is TRBJ2-5, the V gene TRBV2; a weak D match, TRBD2 (6 bases). CDR1 and CDR2 (germline): SNHLY, FYNNEI. V shed 10 bases and J shed 1 base, with 19 bases lying between them. The length of the CDR3 is 15 residues. CDR3 nucleotides: TGTGCCATCTCCCAGGAGGGTAGGGTCCAAGAGACCCAGTACTTC. The encoded protein is CAISQEGRVQETQYF.

The J gene is TRBJ2-7, the V gene TRBV25-1; D not certain. Trimming removed 8 bases from V and 0 bases from J, with 8 bases in between. This CDR3 is built from 12 residues. Germline V gene data show CDR1 as MGHDK and CDR2 as SYGVNS. The CDR3 DNA follows: TGTGCCAGCGGGCAGAGCTCCTACGAGCAGTACTTC. As protein: CASGQSSYEQYF.

The rearrangement joins TRBV7-9 to TRBJ2-1, with D unresolved. Trimming stripped 4 bases from V and 6 bases from J, with 16 bases between. The V gene's germline CDR1 is SEHNR and CDR2 FQNEAQ (reference sequence). The CDR3 totals 15 residues. In DNA form, the CDR3 reads TGTGCCAGCAGCTCCATTGTGGGTAGGGTCAATGAGCAGTTCTTC. Encoded protein: CASSSIVGRVNEQFF.

This clone was seen a few times. The J gene is TRBJ2-7, the V gene TRBV2; D call uncertain. Germline V gene sequence: CDR1 SNHLY, CDR2 FYNNEI. The CDR3 runs to 12 residues. V lost 0 bases and J 10 bases, leaving 10 bases between the germline ends. The CDR3 bases are TGTGCCAGCAGTGAAGCGCGGCAGGTTCAGTACTTC. Translating it yields CASSEARQVQYF.

This clone was picked up many times. The chain uses TRBV2 and TRBJ1-1; D is possibly TRBD1 (6 bases). CDR3 length: 13 residues. V lost 6 bases to trimming and J lost 1 base, with 9 bases between them. From germline, CDR1 is SNHLY and CDR2 FYNNEI. The CDR3 nucleotides read TGTGCCAGCAGAACACAGGGGAACACTGAAGCTTTCTTT. It yields the protein CASRTQGNTEAFF.

The rearrangement uses TRBV9 and TRBJ1-1; no clear D. The CDR3 covers 13 residues. CDR1 is SGDLS, CDR2 YYNGEE, per germline. The V end was cut by 2 bases, the J end by 0 bases, with 5 bases between. This CDR3 reads CASSVWLNTEAFF. In DNA form, the CDR3 reads TGTGCCAGCAGCGTGTGGCTGAACACTGAAGCTTTCTTT.

The chain carries TRBV14 and TRBJ1-2; a possible D gene is TRBD1 (5 bases). V was trimmed by 3 bases and J by 6 bases, leaving 14 bases between them. The CDR3 length is 14 residues. CDR1 and CDR2 (germline): SGHDN, FVKESK. CDR3 in amino acids: CASSHSGRGHGYTF. The CDR3 bases are TGTGCCAGCAGCCACTCCGGTAGGGGCCATGGCTACACCTTC.

V gene TRBV5-5 combines with J gene TRBJ2-7; TRBD2 matches at 10 bases. The CDR3 is made up of 14 amino acids. Germline lookup yields CDR1 SGHKS and CDR2 YYEKEE (reference sequence). The V and J ends lost 5 bases and 7 bases, in that order; junction bases with no gene match: 9. As DNA, the CDR3 is TGTGCCAGCAGTTCTAGCGGGAGTGCTACAGAGCAGTACTTC. Its translation is CASSSSGSATEQYF.

The CDR3 bases are TGTGCCACCAGCAGAGGGGGAAGAACTAATGAAAAACTGTTTTTT. This gives the protein CATSRGGRTNEKLFF. The chain is built from TRBV15 and TRBJ1-4; D is unclear. CDR1 LNHNV and CDR2 YYDKDF come from the germline V gene (reference sequence). Trimming took 1 base from V and 1 from J, leaving 7 bases between them. The CDR3 sequence is 15 residues long.

This chain connects TRBV6-1 to TRBJ2-7; possible D gene TRBD2, 6 bases. CDR3 size: 14 residues. Between the trimmed V and J ends, which lost 4 bases and 0 bases, there was a span of 10 bases. Germline CDR1 and CDR2: MNHNS and SASEGT. DNA of the CDR3: TGTGCCAGCAGTGTGACTAGGAGCTCCTACGAGCAGTACTTC. Translation gives CASSVTRSSYEQYF.

This sequence joins TRBV11-2 and TRBJ1-1; no clear D. The CDR3 length is 13 residues. Trimming left V 0 bases short and J 8 bases short, with 10 bases between. From germline, CDR1 is SGHAT and CDR2 FQNNGV. This CDR3 is CASSLEMYSEAFF. The CDR3 nucleotides read TGTGCCAGCAGCTTAGAAATGTATTCAGAAGCTTTCTTT.

J is TRBJ1-2 and V is TRBV6-4; TRBD1 agrees at 12 bases. Germline V gene data show CDR1 as MRHNA and CDR2 as SNTAGT. The CDR3 extends over 17 amino acids. After removal of 6 bases from V and 5 bases from J, the junction contained 13 bases not matched to a gene. The CDR3 spells CASRYSGTGGPPYGYTF. The CDR3 DNA reads as TGTGCCAGCAGGTATTCCGGGACAGGGGGCCCTCCTTATGGCTACACCTTC.

As to this clone: A read error is possible here, since a much larger clone lies one base away. The rearrangement uses TRBV29-1 and TRBJ2-1, with a weak D call TRBD2 (5 bases). The CDR3 spans 17 residues. Germline CDR1 is SQVTM and CDR2 is ANQGSEA. The CDR3 nucleotides are TGCAGCGTTGAAAGCTCAGGAACTATGGAGCGGAATAATGGGCAGTTCTTC. This translates into CSVESSGTMERNNGQFF.

This clone has a handful of counts. The chain combines TRBV6-5 with TRBJ1-5; 7 bases align to TRBD1. Looked up from germline, CDR1 is MNHEY and CDR2 is SVGAGI. The CDR3 length is 12 residues. The junction had 4 bases not matched to a gene; V was cut back by 5 bases and J by 9 bases. CDR3 nucleotides: TGTGCCAGCAGTCCCCGGACAGGGCCCCAGCATTTT. It is translated as CASSPRTGPQHF.

This clone came up many times. The gene calls are TRBV5-1 and TRBJ2-7; 9 bases map to TRBD1. The V gene end was trimmed by 0 bases and the J gene end by 7 bases; junction bases not matched to a gene: 5. The germline V gene encodes CDR1 SGHRS and CDR2 YFSETQ. This CDR3 spans 14 amino acids. CDR3 residues: CASSLDRGQGEQYF. CDR3 sequence (DNA): TGCGCCAGCAGCTTGGACAGGGGGCAGGGGGAGCAGTACTTC.

The genes are TRBV4-1 and TRBJ1-1; tentative D call: TRBD1 (6 bases). CDR1 and CDR2 from the germline V gene are MGHRA and YSYEKL. V lost 4 bases to trimming and J lost 1 base, with 10 bases between them. The CDR3 totals 14 residues. CDR3 loop: CASSRNRENTEAFF. As DNA, the CDR3 is TGCGCCAGCAGCCGGAACAGGGAGAACACTGAAGCTTTCTTT.

The chain employs TRBV5-1 and TRBJ2-1; tentative D call: TRBD2 (6 bases). The CDR3 is 14 amino acids. Trimming took off 0 bases at V and 7 bases at J, with 11 bases between the two ends. Germline CDR1 reads SGHRS; CDR2 reads YFSETQ. The CDR3 DNA reads TGCGCCAGCAGCTTGGTCTTGGGGGGAAATGAGCAGTTCTTC. Protein sequence: CASSLVLGGNEQFF.

The CDR3 DNA follows: TGTGCCAGCAGGGCCCCAGGGGCCCCCGGGGAGCTGTTTTTT. It translates to CASRAPGAPGELFF. The V and J genes are TRBV2 and TRBJ2-2; TRBD1 is a possible D gene (6 bases). Germline V gene data show CDR1 as SNHLY and CDR2 as FYNNEI. The CDR3 spans 14 residues. Trimming left V 6 bases short and J 6 bases short, with 14 bases between.

The rearrangement joins TRBV28 to TRBJ2-6; TRBD2 might be the D (6 bases). The CDR3 extends over 19 amino acids. The V gene lost 2 bases and the J gene lost 0 bases, with 17 bases spanning the gap. From germline, CDR1 is MDHEN and CDR2 SYDVKM. This CDR3 is CASSLGFLRGSSGANVLTF. The CDR3 nucleotides read TGTGCCAGCAGTTTAGGCTTTTTGCGGGGAAGCTCTGGGGCCAACGTCCTGACTTTC.

The rearrangement uses TRBV6-1 and TRBJ1-4, with 7 bases identical to TRBD1. V lost 3 bases, J lost 5 bases, and 6 bases stayed unmatched. Germline values: CDR1 MNHNS, CDR2 SASEGT. The CDR3 length is 15 residues. The CDR3 DNA reads as TGTGCCAGCAGTGACCAGGGGGGAGAGAATGAAAAACTGTTTTTT. Protein product: CASSDQGGENEKLFF.

This chain links TRBV7-8 with TRBJ2-5; no definite D call. Germline lookup yields CDR1 SGHVS and CDR2 FQNEAQ. V lost 1 base and J 1 base, leaving 7 bases between the germline ends. CDR3 length: 14 amino acids. The CDR3 bases are TGTGCCAGCAGCTTAGTGACCTTCCAAGAGACCCAGTACTTC. It codes for CASSLVTFQETQYF.

This chain links TRBV29-1 with TRBJ1-2; D uncertain. V was shortened by 0 bases and J by 9 bases, with 11 bases between the two germline ends. Germline loops: CDR1 SQVTM, CDR2 ANQGSEA. The CDR3 runs 12 residues. The CDR3 DNA sequence: TGCAGCGTTGAAGATCTTAGTAATAGCTACACCTTC. Amino acids: CSVEDLSNSYTF. Full variable domain (rest looked up from reference TRBV29-1 and TRBJ1-2): SAVISQKPSRDICQRGTSLTIQCQVDSQVTMMFWYRQQPGQSLTLIATANQGSEATYESGFVIDKFPISRPNLTFSTLTVSNMSPEDSSIYLCSVEDLSNSYTFGSGTRLTVV.